The 14 T cell receptor beta chains given below trace back to one sample, sequenced in a study of CD8 T cells in Susac syndrome. Reverse transcription of about 0.5 to 1 ug RNA used random hexamers. TCRdb independently ran MiXCR on the immunoSEQ multiplex PCR reads; one entry per CDR3 protein. The sample shows tens of thousands of distinct CDR3 sequences, approximately 96% of them seen only once. The source material was CD8+ T cells from PBMCs. These receptors came from a human donor with Susac syndrome.

J is TRBJ1-2 and V is TRBV5-1; D remains unclear. The CDR3 consists of 13 residues. V gave up 2 bases and J gave up 6 bases, with 11 bases separating them. Germline V gives CDR1 SGHRS, CDR2 YFSETQ. CDR3 sequence (DNA): TGCGCCAGCAGCTTAAGCCCTGAGGATGGCTACACCTTC. This codes for CASSLSPEDGYTF.

The chain carries TRBV12-5 and TRBJ1-2; D is possibly TRBD1 (6 bases). With 1 base removed from V and 5 bases from J, the gap between germline ends came to 23 bases. The germline gives CDR1 LGHNT, CDR2 FRNRAP. There are 18 residues in the CDR3. The CDR3 is CASGLARVIPGAEYGYTF. The CDR3 DNA reads as TGTGCTAGTGGTTTGGCACGGGTAATACCAGGGGCGGAGTATGGCTACACCTTC.

The genes are TRBV20-1 and TRBJ2-7; a weak D match, TRBD1 (6 bases). V lost 0 bases to trimming and J lost 5 bases, with 11 bases between them. The CDR3 is made up of 13 amino acids. Germline CDR1 reads DFQATT; CDR2 reads SNEGSKA (reference sequence). The DNA for the CDR3 is TGCAGTGCTAGAGATCAGGGGTTCGACGAGCAGTACTTC. Amino acid sequence: CSARDQGFDEQYF.

This clonotype came up once. J is TRBJ1-2 and V is TRBV19; D not resolved. The V gene's germline CDR1 is LNHDA and CDR2 SQIVND (reference sequence). The germline V and J ends were trimmed by 3 bases and 0 bases, with 11 bases remaining between them. The CDR3 length is 15 residues. CDR3 in amino acids: CASSIDGGPNYGYTF. Here the CDR3 DNA reads TGTGCCAGTAGTATCGACGGAGGGCCTAACTATGGCTACACCTTC.

V gene TRBV29-1 combines with J gene TRBJ1-3; D gene uncertain. The V end was cut by 3 bases, the J end by 0 bases, with 9 bases between. The germline V gene encodes CDR1 SQVTM and CDR2 ANQGSEA. This CDR3 is built from 14 residues. This CDR3 reads CSVDEGLSGNTIYF. In DNA form, the CDR3 reads TGCAGCGTTGATGAGGGCCTCTCTGGAAACACCATATATTTT.

This clonotype was detected once. V is TRBV2 and J is TRBJ1-6; 9 positions match TRBD1. V gave up 6 bases and J gave up 10 bases; unmatched junction bases: 7. CDR1 and CDR2 from the germline V gene are SNHLY and FYNNEI. CDR3 size: 14 residues. CDR3 nucleotides: TGTGCCAGCAGCCTGAGGACAGGGGACTCACCCCTCCACTTT. The encoded protein is CASSLRTGDSPLHF.

The chain couples TRBV19 to TRBJ2-7; D gene unclear. The V and J ends lost 4 bases and 2 bases respectively, with 6 bases between them. The CDR3 is 12 amino acids. Per the germline V gene, CDR1 is LNHDA and CDR2 is SQIVND (reference sequence). The CDR3 nucleotides read TGTGCCAGTAGTAAGACCGCCTACGAGCAGTACTTC. Translation gives CASSKTAYEQYF.

The chain joins TRBV29-1 to TRBJ2-2; 7 nucleotides line up with TRBD1. Germline CDR1 and CDR2: SQVTM and ANQGSEA. This CDR3 contains 16 residues. J gave up 0 bases and V 4 bases, and 8 bases lay outside the gene matches. DNA of the CDR3: TGCAGCGTTGTTGGGGCAGGGGGAGCGAACACCGGGGAGCTGTTTTTT. The encoded protein is CSVVGAGGANTGELFF.

J is TRBJ2-6 and V is TRBV30; tentatively, D is TRBD2 (5 bases). The ends were cut back, 3 bases at V and 4 bases at J, with 10 bases in the middle. This CDR3 comprises 14 residues. CDR1 and CDR2 from the germline V gene are GTSNPN and SVGIG (reference sequence). CDR3 DNA: TGTGCCTGGAGCCGTCGAGGGGGGGCCAACGTCCTGACTTTC. This translates into CAWSRRGGANVLTF.

The genes are TRBV25-1 and TRBJ2-3; 9 bases align to TRBD1. CDR3 length: 17 residues. Germline V gene lookup returns CDR1 MGHDK and CDR2 SYGVNS. The V gene end was trimmed by 2 bases and the J gene end by 5 bases; junction bases not matched to a gene: 11. Here the CDR3 DNA reads TGTGCCAGCAGTGAAGGGGGGACAGGGCGCCGGGAAGATACGCAGTATTTT. It is translated as CASSEGGTGRREDTQYF.

V and J are TRBV29-1 and TRBJ2-5; TRBD1 aligns across 7 bases. The trim removed 4 bases at V and 2 bases at J, leaving 1 base unmatched. The CDR3 loop spans 12 amino acids. Germline V gives CDR1 SQVTM, CDR2 ANQGSEA. This CDR3 reads CSVAGGQETQYF. As DNA, the CDR3 is TGCAGCGTTGCAGGGGGACAAGAGACCCAGTACTTC.

This sequence joins TRBV3-1 and TRBJ1-2; tentative D call: TRBD1 (5 bases). CDR3 length equals 12 residues. V dropped 4 bases and J dropped 7 bases, with 10 bases sitting between them. CDR1 is LGHDT and CDR2 is YNNKEL in the germline V gene (reference sequence). CDR3 in DNA: TGTGCCAGCAGCCCCAGGGCGGGTGGCTACACCTTC. Translation: CASSPRAGGYTF.

This chain joins TRBV30 and TRBJ1-3, with no clear D. Trimming took off 0 bases at V and 4 bases at J, with 10 bases between the two ends. This CDR3 has 14 amino acids. The V gene's germline CDR1 is GTSNPN and CDR2 SVGIG (reference sequence). CDR3 DNA: TGTGCCTGGAGTGTAACCAATTTAGGAAACACCATATATTTT. This sequence encodes CAWSVTNLGNTIYF.

The chain uses TRBV12-3 or TRBV12-4 and TRBJ2-1, with D maybe TRBD2 (6 bases). The CDR3 has 15 residues. V lost 8 bases and J 0 bases, leaving 14 bases between the germline ends. The DNA of the CDR3 is TGTGCCAGCGGGTGGGGGGTTAGCTCCTACAATGAGCAGTTCTTC. It encodes CASGWGVSSYNEQFF.